This T cell receptor (beta chain) was obtained from a study of T cell responses to AZD1222 COVID-19 vaccine. Study-wide points: Spike-specific TCR depth and breadth grew after two AZD1222 doses.

V lost 0 bases to trimming and J lost 3 bases, with 9 bases between them. Germline V gene lookup returns CDR1 SGHTS and CDR2 YDEGEE. This CDR3 is 14 amino acids long. A note on this clone: Its antigen is unknown.

TCRdb's table, derived via immunoSEQ multiplex PCR, lists solely in-frame clones and lacks some. Seen here are around 130,000 clones, 80% to 95% observed once, and the top ten hold about 2.1%. The material was peripheral blood, obtained 28 days after the second AZD1222 dose. The rearrangement links TRBV5-8 to TRBJ1-2; D call uncertain. The clonotype comes from an adult who received the AZD1222 COVID-19 vaccine. The CDR3 is CASSLGYLDYGYTF. For the CDR3, the DNA is TGTGCCAGCAGCTTGGGGTATCTGGACTATGGCTACACCTTC.